These 20 T cell receptor beta chains share one sample of origin, sequenced in a study of graft-versus-host responses after intestinal transplantation. Assay: immunoSEQ multiplex PCR; the TCRdb copy retains only in-frame clones and omits some. The data show around 67,000 clones, nearly 90% seen once. These receptors have no identified antigens. Sample: unstimulated CD8+ T cells sorted from spleen or lymph node cells, taken before transplant. These receptors all come from a human donor who was the organ donor for an intestinal transplant.

This clone was seen once. The chain combines TRBV30 with TRBJ2-1; 10 nucleotides line up with TRBD1. CDR1 and CDR2 from the germline V gene are GTSNPN and SVGIG (reference sequence). The length of the CDR3 is 15 residues. Trimming took 2 bases from V and 4 from J; bases not matched to a gene: 5. The CDR3 spells CAWSIDRGHYNEQFF. The CDR3 region has the DNA TGTGCCTGGAGTATAGACAGGGGGCATTACAATGAGCAGTTCTTC. Full variable domain (outside the CDR3, taken from reference TRBV30 and TRBJ2-1): SQTIHQWPATLVQPVGSPLSLECTVEGTSNPNLYWYRQAAGRGLQLLFYSVGIGQISSEVPQNLSASRPQDRQFILSSKKLLLSDSGFYLCAWSIDRGHYNEQFFGPGTRLTVL.

The J gene is TRBJ1-2, the V gene TRBV6-1, with D tentatively TRBD1 (5 bases). Germline-derived CDR1 and CDR2 are MNHNS and SASEGT. Trimming pared 4 bases from V and 6 bases from J, leaving 21 bases between. The CDR3 length is 16 residues. CDR3 sequence reads: CASSGRVLVGINGYTF. For the CDR3, the DNA is TGTGCCAGCAGTGGCAGGGTTCTTGTAGGGATCAATGGCTACACCTTC.

This clone was seen once. The genes are TRBV29-1 and TRBJ1-1; D is possibly TRBD1 (6 bases). Germline-derived CDR1 and CDR2 are SQVTM and ANQGSEA. Deletions cut 3 bases from V and 4 bases from J, with 15 bases between. CDR3 length: 14 amino acids. The CDR3 DNA reads as TGCAGCGTTGACCAACAGGGCGAGGGCACTGAAGCTTTCTTT. It specifies CSVDQQGEGTEAFF.

The J gene is TRBJ1-6, the V gene TRBV11-3; 7 bases map to TRBD1. This CDR3 contains 16 residues. After removal of 4 bases from V and 8 bases from J, the junction contained 11 bases not matched to a gene. Germline CDR1 is SGHNT and CDR2 is YENEEA. The CDR3 DNA reads as TGTGCCAGCAGCTCCCTCCAACAGGGGTATGATTCACCCCTCCACTTT. Amino acids: CASSSLQQGYDSPLHF. The variable domain in full, completed from reference TRBV11-3 and TRBJ1-6, reads EAGVVQSPRYKIIEKKQPVAFWCNPISGHNTLYWYLQNLGQGPELLIRYENEEAVDDSQLPKDRFSAERLKGVDSTLKIQPAELGDSAVYLCASSSLQQGYDSPLHFGNGTRLTVT.

V is TRBV10-1 and J is TRBJ1-4, with TRBD1 identical over 11 bases. Losses at the gene ends were 7 bases for V and 8 bases for J; bases not matched to a gene: 6. This CDR3 is 14 amino acids long. Germline CDR1 WNHNN, CDR2 SYGVQD (reference sequence). CDR3: CASNGTGGKEKLFF. The CDR3 DNA is TGCGCCAGCAACGGGACAGGGGGGAAGGAAAAACTGTTTTTT.

This chain uses TRBV5-5 with TRBJ2-7; D may be TRBD1 (6 bases). The CDR3 extends over 15 amino acids. The V gene's germline CDR1 is SGHKS and CDR2 YYEKEE (reference sequence). Trimming took 1 base from V and 0 from J, leaving 11 bases between them. The chain's CDR3 is CASSLPQGNSYEQYV. As DNA, the CDR3 is TGTGCCAGCAGCTTGCCCCAGGGGAACTCCTACGAGCAGTACGTC.

V usage is TRBV6-1 and J usage is TRBJ1-2; D ambiguous. Germline CDR1 is MNHNS and CDR2 is SASEGT. The CDR3 consists of 18 residues. Trimming stripped 2 bases from V and 3 bases from J, with 22 bases between. CDR3 sequence (DNA): TGTGCCAGCAGTGAACCACTGGGCGGGGAGTCTACGGACTATGGCTACACCTTC. This gives the protein CASSEPLGGESTDYGYTF.

The chain is built from TRBV12-5 and TRBJ1-1; possible D gene TRBD1, 5 bases. There are 19 residues in the CDR3. The V and J ends lost 2 bases and 0 bases respectively, with 22 bases between them. Looked up from germline, CDR1 is LGHNT and CDR2 is FRNRAP. The CDR3 DNA is TGTGCTAGTGGTTTGTTCAGCCTCGGACGGGAGGGGCTGAACACTGAAGCTTTCTTT. It translates to CASGLFSLGREGLNTEAFF.

The rearrangement joins TRBV7-8 to TRBJ2-7; TRBD1 might be the D (6 bases). V lost 5 bases and J 2 bases, leaving 13 bases between the germline ends. This CDR3 region has 14 residues. Germline lookup yields CDR1 SGHVS and CDR2 FQNEAQ. DNA for the CDR3: TGTGCCAGCAGCCCGAGGGACATTCCCTACGAGCAGTACGTC. It codes for CASSPRDIPYEQYV.

This chain links TRBV30 with TRBJ1-1; D remains ambiguous. The length of the CDR3 is 12 residues. V was pared by 3 bases and J by 1 base, with 6 bases between. CDR1 is GTSNPN, CDR2 SVGIG, per germline (reference sequence). The CDR3 region is CAWSGGNTEAFF. CDR3 nucleotides: TGTGCCTGGAGCGGTGGGAACACTGAAGCTTTCTTT.

J is TRBJ1-4 and V is TRBV9; maybe TRBD1 (5 bases). Per the germline V gene, CDR1 is SGDLS and CDR2 is YYNGEE. The CDR3 runs to 15 residues. Trimming took 0 bases from V and 2 from J, leaving 8 bases between them. CDR3 nucleotide sequence: TGTGCCAGCAGCGTAGGGGGCGCGACTAATGAAAAACTGTTTTTT. This sequence encodes CASSVGGATNEKLFF.

The rearrangement joins TRBV6-5 to TRBJ2-1; 11 bases are a match to TRBD2. CDR1 MNHEY and CDR2 SVGAGI come from the germline V gene. The ends lost 7 bases at V and 7 bases at J; junction bases unmatched: 6. The CDR3 has 14 residues. Written as DNA, the CDR3 is TGTGCCAGCACCCTAGCGGGGGGTAGGAATGAGCAGTTCTTC. Translation gives CASTLAGGRNEQFF.

The chain carries TRBV5-1 and TRBJ2-5; the match to TRBD1 covers 8 bases. The CDR3 extends over 14 amino acids. V lost 7 bases to trimming and J lost 1 base; unmatched junction nucleotides: 6. Germline CDR1 SGHRS, CDR2 YFSETQ. The CDR3 is CASRPQGAQETQYF. CDR3 bases: TGCGCCAGCCGACCTCAGGGGGCCCAAGAGACCCAGTACTTC.

The chain uses TRBV5-1 and TRBJ2-2; 9 nucleotides align to TRBD1. J lost 6 bases, V lost 0 bases, and 3 bases had no gene match. CDR1 is SGHRS and CDR2 is YFSETQ in the germline V gene. This CDR3 comprises 15 residues. The CDR3 nucleotides read TGCGCCAGCAGCTTGGAACAGGGGGCCCCCGGGGAGCTGTTTTTT. Protein product: CASSLEQGAPGELFF.

The CDR3 region has the DNA TGTGCCACCCACGGGGGGGCGGGGGGCTACACCTTC. Translated: CATHGGAGGYTF. V is TRBV5-4 and J is TRBJ1-2; the D gene is possibly TRBD1 (6 bases). Trimming left V 9 bases short and J 8 bases short, with 17 bases between. CDR3 length: 12 amino acids. Germline CDR1 reads SGHNT; CDR2 reads YYREEE (reference sequence). The full variable domain, completed using reference TRBV5-4 and TRBJ1-2, is ETGVTQSPTHLIKTRGQQVTLRCSSQSGHNTVSWYQQALGQGPQFIFQYYREEENGRGNFPPRFSGLQFPNYSSELNVNALELDDSALYLCATHGGAGGYTFGSGTRLTVV.

V gene TRBV18 combines with J gene TRBJ2-2, with D hard to call. CDR1 is KGHSH and CDR2 is LQKENI in the germline V gene. Trimming removed 3 bases at V and 3 bases at J, with 8 bases between. This CDR3 comprises 14 residues. Here the CDR3 DNA reads TGTGCCAGCTCACCGCCGGTAGACACCGGGGAGCTGTTTTTT. Translated: CASSPPVDTGELFF.

The V call is TRBV6-4, the J call TRBJ1-1; D is unresolved. Germline CDR1 reads MRHNA; CDR2 reads SNTAGT. The CDR3 is made up of 13 amino acids. V was pared by 6 bases and J by 6 bases, with 14 bases between. CDR3 residues: CASSPLLSPEAFF. CDR3 coding DNA: TGTGCCAGCAGCCCTCTCCTGTCCCCTGAAGCTTTCTTT.

This chain joins TRBV28 and TRBJ2-7; a weak D match, TRBD2 (5 bases). Trimming left V 6 bases short and J 3 bases short, with 12 bases between. Germline V gives CDR1 MDHEN, CDR2 SYDVKM. This CDR3 comprises 13 residues. CDR3 DNA: TGTGCCAGCAGCGGGATCCAAAGCTACGAGCAGTACGTC. Its protein product is CASSGIQSYEQYV.

The rearrangement joins TRBV5-6 to TRBJ2-7; 8 bases match TRBD1. Losses at the gene ends were 3 bases for V and 4 bases for J; bases not matched to a gene: 12. Germline V CDR1 and CDR2: SGHDT, YYEEEE. CDR3 length: 16 residues. CDR3 protein: CASSSSSLQGVYEQYV. Written as DNA, the CDR3 is TGTGCCAGCAGCTCATCCTCGTTACAGGGGGTGTACGAGCAGTACGTC.

This rearrangement joins TRBV27 to TRBJ2-1; 10 bases are a match to TRBD2. CDR3 length: 16 amino acids. The V and J ends lost 8 bases and 7 bases, in that order; junction bases with no gene match: 14. Per germline, CDR1 MNHEY and CDR2 SMNVEV (reference sequence). The chain's CDR3 is CASVPAGGPALNEQFF. CDR3 nucleotide sequence: TGTGCCAGCGTGCCAGCGGGGGGGCCGGCTCTGAATGAGCAGTTCTTC.